What follows are 29 T cell receptor beta chains derived from one specimen sequenced in a study of T cell repertoires in cytomegalovirus infection. TCRdb independently ran MiXCR on the reads; one entry per CDR3 protein. The data contain about 180,000 distinct CDR3 sequences, approximately 18% of them singletons. The specimen was CD8+ T cells from PBMCs. The receptors derive from a human donor in good health (CMV status not recorded). Some clones in this sample may be carry-over from other donors' samples.

This rearrangement joins TRBV7-6 to TRBJ1-1, with D possibly being TRBD1 (6 bases). The germline V and J ends were trimmed by 6 bases and 11 bases, with 40 bases remaining between them. The CDR3 runs to 20 residues. Germline assignment: CDR1 SGHVS and CDR2 FNYEAQ. The CDR3: CASRSTGEGIRAPKQPYAFF. CDR3 nucleotides: TGTGCCAGCAGGTCGACAGGCGAGGGCATACGGGCCCCAAAACAACCATATGCTTTCTTT.

V gene TRBV10-3 combines with J gene TRBJ2-6, with D unclear. The CDR3 sequence is 15 residues long. V shed 3 bases and J shed 5 bases, with 11 bases lying between them. Germline values: CDR1 ENHRY, CDR2 SYGVKD. CDR3 amino acids: CAISDPTERANVLTF. The CDR3 nucleotides read TGTGCCATCAGTGATCCTACCGAGCGGGCCAACGTCCTGACTTTC.

This chain connects TRBV7-6 to TRBJ2-3; TRBD2 aligns across 11 bases. The CDR3 contains 16 residues. The junction had 13 bases not matched to a gene; V was cut back by 5 bases and J by 9 bases. Germline assignment: CDR1 SGHVS and CDR2 FNYEAQ. This CDR3 is CASSAELAGAKGTQYF. The CDR3 coding sequence is TGTGCCAGCAGCGCCGAACTAGCGGGGGCGAAGGGAACGCAGTATTTT.

The V gene is TRBV7-8, the J gene TRBJ2-1, with a possible D match to TRBD2 (5 bases). CDR1 is SGHVS and CDR2 is FQNEAQ in the germline V gene. The CDR3 contains 15 residues. The V end was cut by 1 base, the J end by 7 bases, with 14 bases between. The CDR3 reads CASSLVSTSSNEQFF. CDR3 in DNA: TGTGCCAGCAGCTTAGTTTCTACTAGTAGTAATGAGCAGTTCTTC.

This clonotype came up a few times. The rearrangement links TRBV6-5 to TRBJ1-4, with D possibly being TRBD1 (5 bases). Germline V gives CDR1 MNHEY, CDR2 SVGAGI. Trimming left V 8 bases short and J 7 bases short, with 20 bases between. The CDR3 contains 15 residues. In nucleotides, the CDR3 is TGTGCCAGCCAAGTGGGGCGCGTACCTCTTGAAAAACTGTTTTTT. This gives the protein CASQVGRVPLEKLFF.

This clonotype was seen only a few times. The chain has TRBV12-3 or TRBV12-4 and TRBJ2-3; the match to TRBD2 covers 7 bases. The CDR3 covers 15 residues. Germline trimming cut 5 bases from V and 2 bases from J; bases unmatched to any gene: 7. The CDR3 here is CASSKGLHSTDTQYF. CDR3 nucleotide sequence: TGTGCCAGCAGTAAGGGACTACACTCCACAGATACGCAGTATTTT.

This chain joins TRBV12-3 or TRBV12-4 and TRBJ1-5; 8 bases map to TRBD1. The CDR3 covers 14 residues. V shed 1 base and J 9 bases; nucleotides not matched to a gene: 5. In DNA form, the CDR3 reads TGTGCCAGCAGTTTAGGCCAGGGGGCATGGCCCCAGCATTTT. Residues: CASSLGQGAWPQHF.

There are a few counts of this clonotype. V is TRBV6-1 and J is TRBJ1-6; 8 bases are shared with TRBD1. CDR1 is MNHNS and CDR2 is SASEGT in the germline V gene. The CDR3 length is 15 residues. The junction had 6 bases not matched to a gene; V was cut back by 5 bases and J by 6 bases. The CDR3 DNA reads as TGTGCCAGCAGTTTGGACAGGGCAGTTAATTCACCCCTCCACTTT. It is translated as CASSLDRAVNSPLHF.

The J gene is TRBJ1-2, the V gene TRBV14; D is unresolved. The ends were cut back, 3 bases at V and 2 bases at J, with 7 bases in the middle. Germline CDR1 is SGHDN and CDR2 is FVKESK. This CDR3 has 13 amino acids. CDR3: CASSQTENYGYTF. The CDR3 DNA is TGTGCCAGCAGCCAGACCGAGAACTATGGCTACACCTTC.

The CDR3 DNA reads TGTGCCAGCGAGCCGGACAGGGACGGAAACACCATATATTTT. Translated, it gives CASEPDRDGNTIYF. The rearrangement joins TRBV12-3 or TRBV12-4 to TRBJ1-3, with 8 bases fitting TRBD1. The junction had 7 bases not matched to a gene; V was cut back by 8 bases and J by 4 bases. This CDR3 is 14 amino acids long.

This clonotype occurred a few times. The rearrangement links TRBV7-2 to TRBJ2-1; maybe TRBD1 (5 bases). In germline, CDR1 is SGHTA, CDR2 FQGNSA. V was trimmed by 2 bases and J by 6 bases, leaving 11 bases between them. The CDR3 runs to 14 residues. CDR3 DNA: TGTGCCAGCAGCTTAAAGGGGTCACGCAATGAGCAGTTCTTC. Translated, it gives CASSLKGSRNEQFF.

The chain joins TRBV6-2 or TRBV6-3 to TRBJ2-3, with D tentatively TRBD1 or TRBD2 (5 bases each). The CDR3 loop spans 16 amino acids. Germline lookup yields CDR1 MNHEY and CDR2 SVGEGT. V lost 0 bases to trimming and J lost 0 bases, with 10 bases between them. CDR3 protein: CASSYSPGTSTDTQYF. The DNA of the CDR3 is TGTGCCAGCAGTTACTCGCCGGGGACGAGCACAGATACGCAGTATTTT.

The chain uses TRBV6-2 or TRBV6-3 and TRBJ2-1, with TRBD1 matching over 8 bases. The germline V gene has CDR1 MNHEY and CDR2 SVGEGT. CDR3 size: 15 residues. V trimming: 6 bases; J trimming: 7 bases; junction bases outside the gene matches: 11. CDR3: CASSYGQGAINEQFF. The CDR3 nucleotides are TGTGCCAGCAGCTACGGACAGGGCGCGATAAATGAGCAGTTCTTC.

The table lists this clonotype with a few counts. This rearrangement joins TRBV7-2 to TRBJ2-1; a possible D gene is TRBD2 (6 bases). CDR1 is SGHTA, CDR2 FQGNSA, per germline. V lost 5 bases, J lost 0 bases, and 17 bases lay in between. CDR3 size: 17 residues. As DNA, the CDR3 is TGTGCCAGCAGCCGGGGACTCTCCTCTAGCTCCTACAATGAGCAGTTCTTC. Residues: CASSRGLSSSSYNEQFF.

This clonotype was detected a few times. The V gene is TRBV7-6, the J gene TRBJ2-3; TRBD1 or TRBD2 may be the D gene (5 bases each). The V end was cut by 2 bases, the J end by 5 bases, with 11 bases between. The germline V gene encodes CDR1 SGHVS and CDR2 FNYEAQ. The CDR3 length is 14 residues. CDR3 in amino acids: CASSLSGALDTQYF. CDR3 DNA sequence: TGTGCCAGCAGCTTATCCGGGGCTTTAGATACGCAGTATTTT.

CDR3 coding DNA: TGTGCCAGCAGATCTTACAGGGGTATGAACACTGAAGCTTTCTTT. As protein: CASRSYRGMNTEAFF. This chain connects TRBV6-2 or TRBV6-3 to TRBJ1-1, with TRBD1 matching 7 bases. CDR1 and CDR2 from the germline V gene are MNHEY and SVGEGT. The V segment lost 6 bases and the J segment 0 bases; nucleotides outside the gene matches: 7. This CDR3 comprises 15 residues.

This clonotype was seen only a few times. The rearrangement uses TRBV6-5 and TRBJ2-1, with 11 nucleotides matching TRBD2. The CDR3 spans 15 residues. V trimming: 6 bases; J trimming: 1 base; junction bases outside the gene matches: 2. Germline CDR1 is MNHEY and CDR2 is SVGAGI. CDR3 residues: CASRLAGASYNEQFF. The CDR3 DNA follows: TGTGCCAGCAGACTAGCGGGGGCTTCCTACAATGAGCAGTTCTTC.

This clonotype was observed a few times. The chain carries TRBV14 and TRBJ1-3; D remains ambiguous. The CDR3 spans 18 residues. Germline CDR1 reads SGHDN; CDR2 reads FVKESK. Between the trimmed V and J ends, which lost 0 bases and 2 bases, there was a span of 17 bases. CDR3 sequence (DNA): TGTGCCAGCAGCCAAGATGCAATCGGCCAGACAACTGGAAACACCATATATTTT. Amino acid sequence: CASSQDAIGQTTGNTIYF.

The chain is built from TRBV6-2 or TRBV6-3 and TRBJ1-1, with 8 bases aligning to TRBD1. The CDR3 is made up of 12 amino acids. CDR1 and CDR2 (germline): MNHEY, SVGEGT. V lost 5 bases, J lost 8 bases, and 4 bases stayed unmatched. The CDR3 reads CASSRRTGEAFF. Written as DNA, the CDR3 is TGTGCCAGCAGTCGCCGGACAGGGGAAGCTTTCTTT.

In this sample, this clonotype turned up a few times. This chain joins TRBV7-6 and TRBJ1-1; possible D gene TRBD1, 6 bases. CDR3 length: 16 amino acids. Germline V CDR1 and CDR2: SGHVS, FNYEAQ. The germline V and J ends were trimmed by 4 bases and 5 bases, with 20 bases remaining between them. CDR3 sequence: CASSYGASRGGTEAFF. The CDR3 coding sequence is TGTGCCAGCAGCTACGGAGCATCCAGGGGAGGGACTGAAGCTTTCTTT.

V and J are TRBV7-9 and TRBJ2-4; possibly TRBD2 for D (5 bases). Germline CDR1 and CDR2: SEHNR and FQNEAQ (reference sequence). V lost 4 bases and J lost 2, with 18 bases in between. The CDR3 covers 17 residues. The CDR3 bases are TGTGCCAGCAGCTCCAATCGGGAACACCGTACCAAAAACATTCAGTACTTC. It is translated as CASSSNREHRTKNIQYF.

The V and J genes are TRBV11-2 and TRBJ1-6; D not certain. The CDR3 contains 16 residues. Germline V lookup: CDR1 SGHAT, CDR2 FQNNGV. V gave up 6 bases and J gave up 5 bases, with 17 bases separating them. This CDR3 is CASSYYIGLNNSPLHF. In nucleotides, the CDR3 is TGTGCCAGCAGTTATTATATTGGACTGAATAATTCACCCCTCCACTTT.

The rearrangement joins TRBV6-2 or TRBV6-3 to TRBJ2-2, with D maybe TRBD1 (5 bases). Germline CDR1 is MNHEY and CDR2 is SVGEGT. V dropped 8 bases and J dropped 0 bases, with 22 bases sitting between them. This CDR3 region has 18 residues. CDR3 residues: CASGSEATAGTNTGELFF. The DNA for the CDR3 is TGTGCCAGCGGTTCCGAGGCCACTGCAGGGACGAACACCGGGGAGCTGTTTTTT.

The rearrangement links TRBV28 to TRBJ1-5, with D unclear. The CDR3 spans 14 residues. Germline V gives CDR1 MDHEN, CDR2 SYDVKM. With 2 bases removed from V and 6 bases from J, the gap between germline ends came to 11 bases. CDR3 coding DNA: TGTGCCAGCAGTTTAGAGGCGTCCGTTCAGCCCCAGCATTTT. This sequence encodes CASSLEASVQPQHF.

The gene calls are TRBV6-1 and TRBJ2-5; tentatively, D is TRBD1 (8 bases). V was pared by 3 bases and J by 5 bases, with 16 bases between. CDR1 is MNHNS and CDR2 is SASEGT in the germline V gene. The CDR3 is made up of 15 amino acids. The CDR3 protein is CASSDVQGGSETQYF. Here the CDR3 DNA reads TGTGCCAGCAGTGACGTACAGGGGGGGAGTGAGACCCAGTACTTC.

This clonotype was seen many times. The V call is TRBV7-6, the J call TRBJ2-3; 7 bases fit TRBD2. Germline CDR1 and CDR2: SGHVS and FNYEAQ. The CDR3 has 16 residues. The V and J ends lost 4 bases and 0 bases, in that order; junction bases with no gene match: 7. Written as DNA, the CDR3 is TGTGCCAGCAGCTCCCCGGGCGGGGGTAGCACAGATACGCAGTATTTT. Amino acid sequence: CASSSPGGGSTDTQYF. Combining the CDR3 with reference TRBV7-6 and TRBJ2-3 gives the whole variable domain GAGVSQSPRYKVTKRGQDVALRCDPISGHVSLYWYRQALGQGPEFLTYFNYEAQQDKSGLPNDRFSAERPEGSISTLTIQRTEQRDSAMYRCASSSPGGGSTDTQYFGPGTRLTVL.

The chain has TRBV28 and TRBJ1-1; 8 bases match TRBD1. There are 14 residues in the CDR3. Germline CDR1 and CDR2: MDHEN and SYDVKM. The ends lost 6 bases at V and 4 bases at J; junction bases unmatched: 7. The CDR3 DNA sequence: TGTGCCAGCAGCCCCGACAGGGGAGCCACTGAAGCTTTCTTT. Its translation: CASSPDRGATEAFF.

This chain uses TRBV28 with TRBJ2-5; 13 bases map to TRBD2. Germline-derived CDR1 and CDR2 are MDHEN and SYDVKM. The CDR3 consists of 15 residues. J gave up 3 bases and V 6 bases, and 4 bases lay outside the gene matches. The CDR3 spells CASRLGTSGEETQYF. The CDR3 nucleotides are TGTGCCAGCAGACTCGGGACTAGCGGGGAAGAGACCCAGTACTTC. Full variable domain (outside the CDR3, taken from reference TRBV28 and TRBJ2-5): DVKVTQSSRYLVKRTGEKVFLECVQDMDHENMFWYRQDPGLGLRLIYFSYDVKMKEKGDIPEGYSVSREKKERFSLILESASTNQTSMYLCASRLGTSGEETQYFGPGTRLLVL.

Only a few counts were recorded for this clonotype. The chain joins TRBV10-3 to TRBJ1-2, with 9 bases identical to TRBD1. Germline values: CDR1 ENHRY, CDR2 SYGVKD. The CDR3 consists of 15 residues. The V segment lost 5 bases and the J segment 6 bases; nucleotides outside the gene matches: 10. CDR3 sequence reads: CAISHRDRDYDGYTF. CDR3 DNA: TGTGCCATCAGTCACCGGGACAGGGATTATGATGGCTACACCTTC.